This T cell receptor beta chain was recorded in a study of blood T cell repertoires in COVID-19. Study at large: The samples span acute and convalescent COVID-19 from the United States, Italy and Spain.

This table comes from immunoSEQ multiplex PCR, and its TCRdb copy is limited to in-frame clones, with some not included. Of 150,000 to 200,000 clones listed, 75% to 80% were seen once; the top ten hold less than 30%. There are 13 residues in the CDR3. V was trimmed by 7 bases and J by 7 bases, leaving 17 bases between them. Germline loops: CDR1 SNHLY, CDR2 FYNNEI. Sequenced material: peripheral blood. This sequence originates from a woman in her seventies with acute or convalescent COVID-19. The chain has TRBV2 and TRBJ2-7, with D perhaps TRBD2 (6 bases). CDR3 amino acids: CASNWEAAVEQYF. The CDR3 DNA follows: TGTGCCAGCAATTGGGAGGCCGCGGTAGAGCAGTACTTC.